This T cell receptor beta chain was recovered during a study of cytomegalovirus exposure and HLA in healthy donors. Findings and limits, study-wide: Within an earlier analysis, most TCR beta V segments proved productive either about 90% or about 30% of the time. Later genetic work tied a missense DCLRE1C variant to beta-chain V and J trimming. A reported reduction in N-insertions relative to the roughly 700-donor mean was seen in an Asian-associated ancestry cluster in a later analysis.

The primer mix had 60 Vbeta and 13 Jbeta primers. Repertoires were generated with immunoSEQ multiplex PCR, while TCRdb's copy carries only in-frame clones and drops some. The sample records 120,000 to 150,000 clones, nearly 90% being singletons. A few counts support this clone. The antigen is unknown. Per the germline V gene, CDR1 is LNHDA and CDR2 is SQIVND (reference sequence). This CDR3 has 15 residues. V trimming: 6 bases; J trimming: 9 bases; junction bases outside the gene matches: 12. This receptor was identified in a woman in her thirties or forties in good health and CMV-seronegative. Sequenced input: PBMCs. The rearrangement uses TRBV19 and TRBJ1-4; 8 bases match TRBD1. The DNA of the CDR3 is TGTGCCAGTAGGAGGGAAGGACAGGGTAGCCAAAAACTGTTTTTT. Translation gives CASRREGQGSQKLFF.